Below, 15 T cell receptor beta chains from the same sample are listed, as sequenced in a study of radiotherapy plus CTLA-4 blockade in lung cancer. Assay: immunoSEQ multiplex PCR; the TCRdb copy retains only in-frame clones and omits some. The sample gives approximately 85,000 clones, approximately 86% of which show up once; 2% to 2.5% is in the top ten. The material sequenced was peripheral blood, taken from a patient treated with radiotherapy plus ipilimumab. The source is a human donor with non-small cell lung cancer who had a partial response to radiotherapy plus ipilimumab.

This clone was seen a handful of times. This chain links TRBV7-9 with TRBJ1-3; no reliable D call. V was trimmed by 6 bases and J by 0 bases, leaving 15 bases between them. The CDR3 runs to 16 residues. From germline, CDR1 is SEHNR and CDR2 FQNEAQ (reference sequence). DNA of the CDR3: TGTGCCAGCAGGCCGAACAGCAGCCTCTCTGGAAACACCATATATTTT. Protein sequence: CASRPNSSLSGNTIYF.

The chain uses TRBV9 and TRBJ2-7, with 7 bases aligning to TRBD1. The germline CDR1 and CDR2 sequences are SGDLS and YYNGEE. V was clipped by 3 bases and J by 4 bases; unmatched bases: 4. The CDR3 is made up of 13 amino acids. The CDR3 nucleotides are TGTGCCAGCAGCGCTACGACAGGGTACGAGCAGTACTTC. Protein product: CASSATTGYEQYF.

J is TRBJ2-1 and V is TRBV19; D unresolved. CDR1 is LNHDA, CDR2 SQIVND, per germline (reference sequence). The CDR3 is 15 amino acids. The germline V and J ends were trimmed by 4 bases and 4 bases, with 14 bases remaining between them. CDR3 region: CASSTLGTLYNEQFF. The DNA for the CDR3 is TGTGCCAGTAGTACCCTAGGTACGCTGTACAATGAGCAGTTCTTC.

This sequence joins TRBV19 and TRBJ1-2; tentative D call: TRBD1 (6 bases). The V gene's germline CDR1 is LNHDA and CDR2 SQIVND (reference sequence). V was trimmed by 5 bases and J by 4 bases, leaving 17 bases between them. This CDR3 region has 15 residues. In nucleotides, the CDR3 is TGTGCCAGTAGTCTCGGACAGAAGAAAACCTATGGCTACACCTTC. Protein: CASSLGQKKTYGYTF. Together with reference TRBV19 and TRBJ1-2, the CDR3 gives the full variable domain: DGGITQSPKYLFRKEGQNVTLSCEQNLNHDAMYWYRQDPGQGLRLIYYSQIVNDFQKGDIAEGYSVSREKKESFPLTVTSAQKNPTAFYLCASSLGQKKTYGYTFGSGTRLTVV.

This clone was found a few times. This CDR3 is CASGRQGGEQYV. The CDR3 nucleotides read TGCGCCAGCGGGCGACAGGGGGGCGAGCAGTACGTC. The J gene is TRBJ2-7, the V gene TRBV10-2; TRBD1 matches 9 bases. The CDR3 contains 12 residues. V lost 8 bases to trimming and J lost 6 bases; unmatched junction nucleotides: 5. The germline V gene has CDR1 WSHSY and CDR2 SAAADI.

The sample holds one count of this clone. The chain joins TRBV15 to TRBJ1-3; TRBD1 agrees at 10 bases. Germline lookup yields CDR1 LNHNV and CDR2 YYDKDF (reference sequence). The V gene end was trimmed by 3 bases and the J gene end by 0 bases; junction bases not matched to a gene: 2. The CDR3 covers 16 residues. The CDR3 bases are TGTGCCACCAGCAGGGACAGGGGGAACTCTGGAAACACCATATATTTT. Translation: CATSRDRGNSGNTIYF.

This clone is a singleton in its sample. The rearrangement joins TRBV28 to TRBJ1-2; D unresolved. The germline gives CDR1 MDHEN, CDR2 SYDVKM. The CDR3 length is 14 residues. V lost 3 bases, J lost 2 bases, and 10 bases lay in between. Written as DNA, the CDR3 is TGTGCCAGCAGTTTCCCTAACTCGAACTATGGCTACACCTTC. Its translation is CASSFPNSNYGYTF.

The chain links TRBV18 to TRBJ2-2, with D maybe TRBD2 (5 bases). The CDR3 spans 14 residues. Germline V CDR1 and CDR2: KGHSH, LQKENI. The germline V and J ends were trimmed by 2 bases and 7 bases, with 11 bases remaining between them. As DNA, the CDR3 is TGTGCCAGCTCACCATTGAGGGCTGGCGGGGAGCTGTTTTTT. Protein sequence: CASSPLRAGGELFF.

The DNA of the CDR3 is TGTGCCAGCAGTTTCTTAGCGGGGGCTTTTAACACCGGGGAGCTGTTTTTT. This gives the protein CASSFLAGAFNTGELFF. V gene TRBV27 combines with J gene TRBJ2-2; 9 bases fit TRBD2. The CDR3 runs to 17 residues. The junction had 7 bases not matched to a gene; V was cut back by 3 bases and J by 2 bases. CDR1 is MNHEY, CDR2 SMNVEV, per germline (reference sequence).

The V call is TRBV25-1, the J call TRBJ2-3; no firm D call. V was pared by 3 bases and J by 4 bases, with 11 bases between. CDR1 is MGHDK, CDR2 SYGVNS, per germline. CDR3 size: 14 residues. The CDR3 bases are TGTGCCAGCAGTGAGGCGGCCACCGCAGATACGCAGTATTTT. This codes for CASSEAATADTQYF. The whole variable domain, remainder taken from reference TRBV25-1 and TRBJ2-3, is EADIYQTPRYLVIGTGKKITLECSQTMGHDKMYWYQQDPGMELHLIHYSYGVNSTEKGDLSSESTVSRIRTEHFPLTLESARPSHTSQYLCASSEAATADTQYFGPGTRLTVL.

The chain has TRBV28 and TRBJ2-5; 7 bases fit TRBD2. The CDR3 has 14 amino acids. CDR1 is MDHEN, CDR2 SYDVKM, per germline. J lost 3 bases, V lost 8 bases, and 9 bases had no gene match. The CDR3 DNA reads TGTGCCAGCCCTCTCGCCGGGGGGAAAGAGACCCAGTACTTC. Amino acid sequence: CASPLAGGKETQYF.

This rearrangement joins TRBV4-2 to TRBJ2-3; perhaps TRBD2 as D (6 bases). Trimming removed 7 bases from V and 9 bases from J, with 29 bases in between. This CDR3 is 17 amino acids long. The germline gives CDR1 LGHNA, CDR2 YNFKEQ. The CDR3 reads CASKGSGVGKPTVTQYF. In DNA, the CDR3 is TGTGCCAGCAAAGGGTCGGGAGTCGGGAAACCGACGGTAACGCAGTATTTT.

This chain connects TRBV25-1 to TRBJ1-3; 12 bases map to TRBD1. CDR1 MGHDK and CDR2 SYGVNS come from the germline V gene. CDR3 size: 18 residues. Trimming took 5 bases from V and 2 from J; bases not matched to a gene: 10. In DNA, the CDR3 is TGTGCCAGCAGTTCAAATTGGGGACAGGGGGCAACTGGAAACACCATATATTTT. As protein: CASSSNWGQGATGNTIYF.

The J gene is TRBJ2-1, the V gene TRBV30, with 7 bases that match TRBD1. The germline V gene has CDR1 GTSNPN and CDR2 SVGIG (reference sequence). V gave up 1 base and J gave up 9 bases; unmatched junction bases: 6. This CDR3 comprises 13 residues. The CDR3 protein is CAWSADRPGEQFF. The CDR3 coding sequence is TGTGCCTGGAGTGCGGACAGGCCGGGTGAGCAGTTCTTC.

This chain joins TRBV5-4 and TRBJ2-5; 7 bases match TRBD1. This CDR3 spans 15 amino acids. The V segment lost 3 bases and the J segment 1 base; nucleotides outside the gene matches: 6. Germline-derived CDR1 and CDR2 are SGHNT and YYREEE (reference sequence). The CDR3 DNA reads TGTGCCAGCAGCTCCTACAGGGGAGTCCAAGAGACCCAGTACTTC. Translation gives CASSSYRGVQETQYF.